This TCR beta chain was found in a study of shared clonotypes between healthy human individuals. About the research overall: CD4 naive cells filled three plates per donor, CD4 memory three, CD8 naive two and CD8 memory one.

Germline-derived CDR1 and CDR2 are LGHNA and YSLEER. Between the trimmed V and J ends, which lost 0 bases and 4 bases, there was a span of 10 bases. There are 14 residues in the CDR3. Splitting of each subset's genomic DNA was done evenly across several immunoSEQ plates. Generated by immunoSEQ multiplex PCR, the TCRdb table keeps only in-frame clones and is missing some. The table lists some 2 million clones, less than 95% of them singletons. CD8 cells regarded as naive lacked CD45RO, were positively chosen for CCR7, and omitted terminally differentiated effector memory CD45RA+ cells. Study findings and constraints: When compared with the clonotypes that were shared by all four sorted-subset donors, the non-shared clonotypes turned out to have lower generation probabilities.

About this clone: What it recognizes is unknown. Other DNA sequences within the sample encode an identical CDR3.

The V call is TRBV4-3, the J call TRBJ2-7, with unresolved D. The sample was naive CD8+ T cells sorted from blood. The clonotype comes from a man younger than 35 in good health. CDR3 protein: CASSQDRGTYEQYF. CDR3 nucleotide sequence: TGCGCCAGCAGCCAAGATCGAGGCACATACGAGCAGTACTTC.